One and the same sample provided the 8 T cell receptor beta chains below, sequenced in a study of T cell repertoires in cytomegalovirus infection. In TCRdb, the reads were re-called with MiXCR into one record per CDR3 protein. The profile shows roughly 300,000 distinct CDR3 sequences, more than 8% of them singletons. Sequencing was carried out using PBMCs. Receptors originate from a human donor in good health (CMV status not recorded). Some clones in this sample may be carry-over from other donors' samples.

At least ten counts were recorded for this clonotype. The chain recombines TRBV20-1 with TRBJ1-1; the match to TRBD1 covers 10 bases. V shed 3 bases, J shed 7 bases, and the junction held 8 bases outside the gene matches. The V gene's germline CDR1 is DFQATT and CDR2 SNEGSKA (reference sequence). The CDR3 loop spans 14 amino acids. The CDR3 nucleotides are TGCAGTGCTAGGGGGGGACAGGGGACCTTTGAAGCTTTCTTT. Translating it yields CSARGGQGTFEAFF.

The chain employs TRBV28 and TRBJ2-1; 9 positions match TRBD2. CDR3 length equals 19 residues. The V segment lost 8 bases and the J segment 2 bases; nucleotides outside the gene matches: 19. The germline CDR1 and CDR2 sequences are MDHEN and SYDVKM. The chain's CDR3 is CASDMGGLAKREPYNEQFF. In DNA, the CDR3 is TGTGCCAGCGATATGGGGGGACTAGCCAAAAGGGAGCCCTACAATGAGCAGTTCTTC.

This clonotype has a handful of counts. V usage is TRBV5-6 and J usage is TRBJ2-1; TRBD2 agrees at 15 bases. The CDR3 is 20 residues long. CDR1 SGHDT and CDR2 YYEEEE come from the germline V gene. Losses at the gene ends were 4 bases for V and 8 bases for J; bases not matched to a gene: 19. The CDR3 DNA reads TGTGCCAGCAGCCTCCTGCTGACTAATGGACTAGCGGGGGGGCGGGATGAGCAGTTCTTC. Protein sequence: CASSLLLTNGLAGGRDEQFF.

A few counts support this clonotype. The rearrangement joins TRBV15 to TRBJ2-1; the match to TRBD2 covers 9 bases. The CDR3 contains 15 residues. CDR1 LNHNV and CDR2 YYDKDF come from the germline V gene (reference sequence). V lost 5 bases to trimming and J lost 3 bases; unmatched junction nucleotides: 5. CDR3 sequence (DNA): TGTGCCACCAGCTCTCCGCGGGAGGGCTACAATGAGCAGTTCTTC. It is translated as CATSSPREGYNEQFF.

With regard to this clonotype: This may arise from a read error, as a much more abundant clone is one base away. V gene TRBV28 combines with J gene TRBJ2-7, with TRBD2 matching 12 bases. Germline CDR1 and CDR2: MDHEN and SYDVKM. There are 15 residues in the CDR3. For the CDR3, the DNA is TGTGCCAGCAGTCCCGGACTAGCGGGACTAGCGAAGCAGAACTTC. Translating gives CASSPGLAGLAKQNF.

This clonotype was found many times. The genes are TRBV15 and TRBJ2-3; TRBD2 agrees at 12 bases. The J segment lost 1 base and the V segment lost 3 bases, leaving 2 bases of the junction unmatched. Germline V gene data show CDR1 as LNHNV and CDR2 as YYDKDF (reference sequence). This CDR3 contains 16 residues. The CDR3: CATSRRLAGGTDTQYF. CDR3 in DNA: TGTGCCACCAGCAGGAGACTAGCGGGGGGCACAGATACGCAGTATTTT.

This clonotype was detected only a few times. The chain recombines TRBV10-3 with TRBJ2-3; TRBD2 matches 8 bases. Germline V gene lookup returns CDR1 ENHRY and CDR2 SYGVKD. Germline trimming cut 3 bases from V and 1 base from J; bases unmatched to any gene: 3. This CDR3 is built from 15 residues. CDR3 in amino acids: CAISDGTRGTDTQYF. As DNA, the CDR3 is TGTGCCATCAGTGACGGGACTAGAGGCACAGATACGCAGTATTTT.

This clonotype was detected only a few times. V is TRBV2 and J is TRBJ1-5, with 7 bases that match TRBD1. V shed 5 bases and J 6 bases; nucleotides not matched to a gene: 13. This CDR3 comprises 16 residues. CDR1 SNHLY and CDR2 FYNNEI come from the germline V gene. The CDR3, as DNA: TGTGCCAGCAGTTCCCCGACAGGGCGCGTCGGTCAGCCCCAGCATTTT. This translates into CASSSPTGRVGQPQHF.